This T cell receptor beta chain was profiled in a study of blood T cell repertoires in COVID-19. The CDR3 is 17 residues long. V dropped 2 bases and J dropped 5; count of bases not matched to a gene: 8. Germline CDR1 MNHEY, CDR2 SVGEGT. Assay used: immunoSEQ multiplex PCR; TCRdb lists only in-frame clones, some missing. The sample lists about 250,000 clones, around 90% occurring once. The receptor was isolated from a man older than 75 with acute or convalescent COVID-19. The sample comprised peripheral blood. The rearrangement uses TRBV6-2 or TRBV6-3 and TRBJ2-3; TRBD2 matches 12 bases. CDR3 residues: CASSYPLAGGPGDTQYF. In nucleotides, the CDR3 is TGTGCCAGCAGTTACCCCCTAGCGGGAGGGCCCGGAGATACGCAGTATTTT.